Presented here are 8 T cell receptor beta chains from one specimen sequenced in a study of long-term antiretroviral therapy in people with HIV. Running of the v3.0 immunoSEQ assay took place at survey level. Produced via immunoSEQ multiplex PCR; TCRdb's table is partial and in-frame only. The table lists approximately 16,000 clones, around 80% of them singletons. The input for sequencing was unsorted PBMCs, taken 2.1 years after starting antiretroviral therapy. Source of these receptors: a man aged 35-49 years with HIV.

The rearrangement joins TRBV11-2 to TRBJ2-7, with 9 nucleotides matching TRBD1. Germline values: CDR1 SGHAT, CDR2 FQNNGV. J lost 5 bases, V lost 3 bases, and 8 bases had no gene match. CDR3 size: 15 residues. The CDR3 DNA is TGTGCCAGCAGCTTCCTAGGACAGGGGATACACGAGCAGTACTTC. As protein: CASSFLGQGIHEQYF. The entire variable domain, with the rest obtained from reference TRBV11-2 and TRBJ2-7, is as follows: EAGVAQSPRYKIIEKRQSVAFWCNPISGHATLYWYQQILGQGPKLLIQFQNNGVVDDSQLPKDRFSAERLKGVDSTLKIQPAKLEDSAVYLCASSFLGQGIHEQYFGPGTRLTVT.

The chain employs TRBV5-8 and TRBJ1-4, with D maybe TRBD1 (6 bases). This CDR3 has 15 residues. The germline V gene encodes CDR1 SGHTS and CDR2 YDEGEE. V was trimmed by 4 bases and J by 8 bases, leaving 18 bases between them. The DNA for the CDR3 is TGTGCCAGCAGCACAGGGACCGCCTTAATAGAAAAACTGTTTTTT. This encodes CASSTGTALIEKLFF.

The chain couples TRBV19 to TRBJ1-3; the match to TRBD1 covers 8 bases. Germline loops: CDR1 LNHDA, CDR2 SQIVND (reference sequence). Trimming at V came to 1 base and at J to 2 bases, leaving 1 base not matched to a gene. This CDR3 region has 15 residues. The CDR3 loop reads CASSIGQGPGNTIYF. The CDR3 region has the DNA TGTGCCAGTAGTATAGGACAGGGGCCTGGAAACACCATATATTTT.

This clone has just one count. V usage is TRBV6-5 and J usage is TRBJ1-1; 7 bases line up with TRBD1. V was clipped by 4 bases and J by 4 bases; unmatched bases: 6. From germline, CDR1 is MNHEY and CDR2 SVGAGI. This CDR3 has 14 amino acids. The CDR3 DNA sequence: TGTGCCAGCAGTTCTCAGGGGGGGGGCACTGAAGCTTTCTTT. Protein: CASSSQGGGTEAFF.

The V call is TRBV6-5, the J call TRBJ1-3, with 7 bases aligning to TRBD1. V lost 2 bases, J lost 4 bases, and 2 bases stayed unmatched. The CDR3 consists of 14 residues. The germline gives CDR1 MNHEY, CDR2 SVGAGI. CDR3 DNA sequence: TGTGCCAGCAGTTACCAGGGGGAAGGAAACACCATATATTTT. The encoded protein is CASSYQGEGNTIYF.

The gene calls are TRBV10-2 and TRBJ2-2; D is perhaps TRBD2 (7 bases). The CDR3 has 13 amino acids. The germline gives CDR1 WSHSY, CDR2 SAAADI. Trimming stripped 6 bases from V and 7 bases from J, with 12 bases between. This chain's CDR3 is CASSYREGGELFF. In DNA form, the CDR3 reads TGCGCCAGCAGCTACAGGGAGGGCGGGGAGCTGTTTTTT.

V is TRBV5-1 and J is TRBJ2-7; TRBD2 matches 8 bases. The CDR3 runs 16 residues. The V gene end was trimmed by 4 bases and the J gene end by 1 base; junction bases not matched to a gene: 10. From germline, CDR1 is SGHRS and CDR2 YFSETQ. CDR3 coding DNA: TGCGCCAGCAGCCCCGTAAGCGGGGGCCATTCCTACGAGCAGTACTTC. As protein: CASSPVSGGHSYEQYF. The full variable domain, its missing parts supplied by reference TRBV5-1 and TRBJ2-7, is KAGVTQTPRYLIKTRGQQVTLSCSPISGHRSVSWYQQTPGQGLQFLFEYFSETQRNKGNFPGRFSGRQFSNSRSEMNVSTLELGDSALYLCASSPVSGGHSYEQYFGPGTRLTVT.

This chain uses TRBV30 with TRBJ2-7; D possibly corresponds to TRBD2 (6 bases). Germline CDR1 reads GTSNPN; CDR2 reads SVGIG (reference sequence). The CDR3 spans 14 residues. With 3 bases removed from V and 2 bases from J, the gap between germline ends came to 14 bases. This chain's CDR3 is CAWSSGLPTYEQYF. CDR3 bases: TGTGCCTGGAGCTCGGGACTGCCTACCTACGAGCAGTACTTC.